The subject of this entry is one TCR beta chain. Some clones are missing from TCRdb's copy, which holds only in-frame ones; the method was immunoSEQ multiplex PCR. The data hold 85,000 to 90,000 clones, with 86% observed a single time. The data were taken from a study of blood T cell repertoires in COVID-19. Study-wide background: The United States, Italy and Spain provided the acute and convalescent COVID-19 samples. T cells, B-cell-depleted T cells, or PBMCs provided the cDNA or gDNA that served as material.

Trimming shortened V by 6 bases and J by 0 bases, and 12 bases separated the two germline ends. Germline V gene sequence: CDR1 ENHRY, CDR2 SYGVKD. The CDR3 spans 16 residues. The V and J genes are TRBV10-3 and TRBJ1-6; D is uncertain. The sequenced sample was peripheral blood. This TCR was sampled from a man at least 80 years old with active or convalescent COVID-19. CDR3 loop: CAISDGRNSYNSPLHF. For the CDR3, the DNA is TGTGCCATCAGCGATGGGAGGAACTCCTATAATTCACCCCTCCACTTT.